These T cell receptor beta chains were read from a single sample in a study of T-cell reconstitution after alpha-beta-depleted transplantation in children. TCRdb redid the calling of the PCR reads with MiXCR, one entry per CDR3 protein. The sample lists 230,000 or so distinct CDR3 sequences, about 8.8% occurring once. This specimen was PBMCs from the stem cell graft donor, taken from the stem cell graft. The receptors stem from a human donor who donated a stem cell graft to a child with SCID. Both conserved end residues are part of each CDR3. The order of the fields is CDR3 protein, CDR3 DNA, J gene, V gene, clone size, D gene. The D gene is left open where the match is weak. Part of the rows lack a size; the others show once, few, many or a class for expanded clones.

CDR3aa: CASSLEGVYGNQPQHF
CDR3nt: TGTGCCAGCAGCTTAGAAGGTGTTTACGGCAATCAGCCCCAGCATTTT
j_gene: TRBJ1-5
v_gene: TRBV7-2
abundance: many
d_gene: -

CDR3aa: CASSLSRLNTEAFF
CDR3nt: TGTGCCAGCAGTTTATCCAGACTGAACACTGAAGCTTTCTTT
j_gene: TRBJ1-1
v_gene: TRBV27
abundance: many
d_gene: -

CDR3aa: CSVNRGLGTDTQYF
CDR3nt: TGCAGCGTGAACAGGGGGCTCGGCACAGATACGCAGTATTTT
j_gene: TRBJ2-3
v_gene: TRBV29-1
abundance: many
d_gene: TRBD1

CDR3aa: CASSVTGVTYEQYF
CDR3nt: TGTGCCAGCAGTGTGACAGGGGTTACCTACGAGCAGTACTTC
j_gene: TRBJ2-7
v_gene: TRBV12-3/TRBV12-4
abundance: many
d_gene: TRBD1

CDR3aa: CASSPDPQGFSNQPQHF
CDR3nt: TGTGCCAGCAGCCCCGATCCCCAGGGATTTAGCAATCAGCCCCAGCATTTT
j_gene: TRBJ1-5
v_gene: TRBV7-9
abundance: -
d_gene: -

CDR3aa: CASSLSGGSETQYF
CDR3nt: TGTGCCAGCAGTTTAAGCGGGGGGTCAGAGACCCAGTACTTC
j_gene: TRBJ2-5
v_gene: TRBV12-3/TRBV12-4
abundance: many
d_gene: TRBD2

CDR3aa: CASSLYEGARGEQFF
CDR3nt: TGTGCCAGCAGTTTATACGAGGGGGCACGAGGTGAGCAGTTCTTC
j_gene: TRBJ2-1
v_gene: TRBV28
abundance: -
d_gene: TRBD1

CDR3aa: CRASGGDKYGYTF
CDR3nt: TGCAGAGCAAGCGGGGGGGACAAGTATGGCTACACCTTC
j_gene: TRBJ1-2
v_gene: TRBV20-1
abundance: -
d_gene: -

CDR3aa: CSARDQEGQGIYEQYF
CDR3nt: TGCAGTGCTAGAGATCAAGAGGGACAGGGCATCTACGAGCAGTACTTC
j_gene: TRBJ2-7
v_gene: TRBV20-1
abundance: -
d_gene: TRBD1

CDR3aa: CATSQAGELFF
CDR3nt: TGTGCCACCAGCCAAGCGGGGGAACTGTTTTTT
j_gene: TRBJ1-4
v_gene: TRBV3-1
abundance: -
d_gene: -

CDR3aa: CASSQLTGRRRSEQYF
CDR3nt: TGTGCCAGCAGCCAACTGACCGGAAGAAGAAGAAGCGAGCAGTACTTC
j_gene: TRBJ2-7
v_gene: TRBV3-1
abundance: many
d_gene: -

CDR3aa: CTISPRLPGSRIMNTEAFF
CDR3nt: TGTACCATCAGTCCTCGACTACCGGGCTCCAGGATCATGAACACTGAAGCTTTCTTT
j_gene: TRBJ1-1
v_gene: TRBV6-4
abundance: once
d_gene: -

CDR3aa: CATSNRDIGFF
CDR3nt: TGTGCCACCAGCAACAGGGATATTGGCTTCTTC
j_gene: TRBJ2-1
v_gene: TRBV15
abundance: -
d_gene: -

CDR3aa: CASSFSGTGSNEQFF
CDR3nt: TGTGCCAGCAGCTTCTCCGGGACAGGCAGTAATGAGCAGTTCTTC
j_gene: TRBJ2-1
v_gene: TRBV5-6
abundance: many
d_gene: TRBD1

CDR3aa: CATSRVFMGQYAFF
CDR3nt: TGTGCCACCAGCAGAGTTTTTATGGGGCAGTACGCTTTCTTT
j_gene: TRBJ1-1
v_gene: TRBV15
abundance: many
d_gene: -

CDR3aa: CASYYGGFSEAFF
CDR3nt: TGTGCCAGTTACTACGGAGGATTTAGTGAAGCTTTCTTT
j_gene: TRBJ1-1
v_gene: TRBV2
abundance: many
d_gene: -

CDR3aa: CASSLTTSGGATGELFF
CDR3nt: TGCGCCAGCAGCTTGACGACTAGCGGGGGGGCCACCGGGGAGCTGTTTTTT
j_gene: TRBJ2-2
v_gene: TRBV5-1
abundance: many
d_gene: TRBD2

CDR3aa: CASSLEGPVWNEQFF
CDR3nt: TGCGCCAGCAGCTTGGAGGGCCCTGTATGGAATGAGCAGTTCTTC
j_gene: TRBJ2-1
v_gene: TRBV5-1
abundance: many
d_gene: -

CDR3aa: CASSFRGAIEQFF
CDR3nt: TGTGCCAGCAGCTTTCGTGGGGCGATTGAGCAGTTCTTC
j_gene: TRBJ2-1
v_gene: TRBV7-9
abundance: many
d_gene: -

CDR3aa: CASSFGTGGPTYNEQFF
CDR3nt: TGCGCCAGCAGCTTCGGAACAGGGGGCCCTACTTACAATGAGCAGTTCTTC
j_gene: TRBJ2-1
v_gene: TRBV5-1
abundance: many
d_gene: TRBD1

CDR3aa: CSARGGSGRGNTEAFF
CDR3nt: TGCAGTGCTAGGGGGGGGTCTGGGCGGGGGAACACTGAAGCTTTCTTT
j_gene: TRBJ1-1
v_gene: TRBV20-1
abundance: few
d_gene: -

CDR3aa: CASGLRVDTQYF
CDR3nt: TGTGCCAGCGGGTTGCGGGTAGATACGCAGTATTTT
j_gene: TRBJ2-3
v_gene: TRBV28
abundance: many
d_gene: -

CDR3aa: CASSSPGTGANVLTF
CDR3nt: TGTGCCAGCAGTTCCCCAGGGACTGGGGCCAACGTCCTGACTTTC
j_gene: TRBJ2-6
v_gene: TRBV6-5
abundance: many
d_gene: -

CDR3aa: CSVQDGRNTEAFF
CDR3nt: TGCAGCGTTCAGGACGGACGGAACACTGAAGCTTTCTTT
j_gene: TRBJ1-1
v_gene: TRBV29-1
abundance: many
d_gene: -

CDR3aa: CASSRASRSAFF
CDR3nt: TGTGCCAGCAGCCGGGCTTCCAGGTCAGCTTTCTTT
j_gene: TRBJ1-1
v_gene: TRBV5-6
abundance: many
d_gene: -

CDR3aa: CASNSHRGFDYGYTF
CDR3nt: TGTGCCAGCAACTCGCACCGGGGGTTTGACTATGGCTACACCTTC
j_gene: TRBJ1-2
v_gene: TRBV7-9
abundance: -
d_gene: -

CDR3aa: CASSYSLGLALDNEQFF
CDR3nt: TGTGCCAGCAGTTACTCATTGGGGCTAGCTTTGGACAATGAGCAGTTCTTC
j_gene: TRBJ2-1
v_gene: TRBV6-2/TRBV6-3
abundance: -
d_gene: -

CDR3aa: CASSLSRSYEKLFF
CDR3nt: TGCGCCAGCAGCTTGTCCAGGAGCTATGAAAAACTGTTTTTT
j_gene: TRBJ1-4
v_gene: TRBV5-1
abundance: many
d_gene: -

CDR3aa: CASISRRMNTEAFF
CDR3nt: TGTGCCAGCATCTCAAGACGGATGAACACTGAAGCTTTCTTT
j_gene: TRBJ1-1
v_gene: TRBV12-3/TRBV12-4
abundance: -
d_gene: -

CDR3aa: CASSLMVNTGELFF
CDR3nt: TGTGCCAGCAGCTTAATGGTGAACACCGGGGAGCTGTTTTTT
j_gene: TRBJ2-2
v_gene: TRBV7-3
abundance: many
d_gene: -

CDR3aa: CASSLTGGTNEKLFF
CDR3nt: TGTGCCAGCAGTCTAACAGGGGGAACTAATGAAAAACTGTTTTTT
j_gene: TRBJ1-4
v_gene: TRBV7-8
abundance: -
d_gene: TRBD1

CDR3aa: CTSSFGTGNINSNQPQHF
CDR3nt: TGTACCAGCAGTTTTGGGACAGGGAACATTAATAGCAATCAGCCCCAGCATTTT
j_gene: TRBJ1-5
v_gene: TRBV12-3/TRBV12-4
abundance: -
d_gene: TRBD1